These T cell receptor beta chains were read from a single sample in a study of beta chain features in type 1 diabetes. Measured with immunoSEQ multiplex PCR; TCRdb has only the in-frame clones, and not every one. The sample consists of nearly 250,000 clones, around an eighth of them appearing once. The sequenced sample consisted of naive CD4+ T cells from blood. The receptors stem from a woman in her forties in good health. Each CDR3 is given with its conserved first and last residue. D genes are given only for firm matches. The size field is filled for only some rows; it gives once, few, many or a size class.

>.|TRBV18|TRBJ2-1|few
TGTGCCAGCTCACCAGCTAGCTCCTACAATGAGCAGTTCTTC
CASSPASSYNEQFF
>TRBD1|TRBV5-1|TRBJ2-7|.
TGCGCCAGCAGCTTGGACGGGACAGGGAAATACTACGAGCAGTACTTC
CASSLDGTGKYYEQYF
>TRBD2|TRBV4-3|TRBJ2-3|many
TGCGCCAGCAGCCTGCAACGGGGGGCAGATACGCAGTATTTT
CASSLQRGADTQYF
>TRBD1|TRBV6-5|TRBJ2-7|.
TGTGCCAGCAGTTACCCCCTGGGACAGAGTAACTACGAGCAGTACTTC
CASSYPLGQSNYEQYF
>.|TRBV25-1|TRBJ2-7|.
TGTGCCAGCAGTGCCCGACAGGCCTCCTCCTACGAGCAGTACTTC
CASSARQASSYEQYF
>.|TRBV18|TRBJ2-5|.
TGTGCCAGCTCACCTTCGGGGCAAGAGACCCAGTACTTC
CASSPSGQETQYF
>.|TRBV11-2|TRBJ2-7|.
TGTGCCAGCAGTCTAGCCCGGCGGGGATCCTACGAGCAGTACTTC
CASSLARRGSYEQYF
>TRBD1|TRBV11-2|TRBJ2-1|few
TGTGCCAGCAGCTCCCGGACAGGGGCTTACAATGAGCAGTTCTTC
CASSSRTGAYNEQFF
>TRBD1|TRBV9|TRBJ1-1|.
TGTGCCAGCGGGCCCCGACGTAGGGGGCGGTTTGACACTGAAGCTTTCTTT
CASGPRRRGRFDTEAFF
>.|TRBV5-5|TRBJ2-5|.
TGTGCCAGCAGCCAAATATCAGGTCGGGAGACCCAGTACTTC
CASSQISGRETQYF
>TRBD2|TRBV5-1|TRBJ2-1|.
TGCGCCAGCAGCTTAGGGACTAGCGGGGTGAATGAGCAGTTCTTC
CASSLGTSGVNEQFF
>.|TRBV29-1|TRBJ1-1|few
TGCAGCGTTGAGGGGCAGGGGAGCACTGAAGCTTTCTTT
CSVEGQGSTEAFF
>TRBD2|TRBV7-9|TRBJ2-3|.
TGTGCCAGCAGCTCGCGGCGACTAGCGGGGGGCAGCACAGATACGCAGTATTTT
CASSSRRLAGGSTDTQYF
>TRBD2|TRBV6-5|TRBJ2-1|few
TGTGCCAGCAGTTATGGGTGGGCCGGGGGGGCCAATGAGCAGTTCTTC
CASSYGWAGGANEQFF
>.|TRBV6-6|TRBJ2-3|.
TGTGCCAGCAGTCGGGGGACCACAGATACGCAGTATTTT
CASSRGTTDTQYF
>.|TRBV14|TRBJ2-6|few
TGTGCCAGCAGCCAAGAGGTGTCTTCCAGGGCTGGGGCCAACGTCCTGACTTTC
CASSQEVSSRAGANVLTF
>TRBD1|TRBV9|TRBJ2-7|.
TGTGCCAGCAGCGACTACGACAGGGGCTACGAGCAGTACTTC
CASSDYDRGYEQYF
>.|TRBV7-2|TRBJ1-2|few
TGTGCCAGCAGCCCTCTCGACATGCATGGCTACACCTTC
CASSPLDMHGYTF
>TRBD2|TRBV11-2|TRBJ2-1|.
TGTGCCAGCAGCTCCACGGGGGGGGCAGGCAATGAGCAGTTCTTC
CASSSTGGAGNEQFF
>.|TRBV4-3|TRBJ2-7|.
TGCGCCAGCAGCCAAGATTACGGACACCAGTACGAGCAGTACTTC
CASSQDYGHQYEQYF
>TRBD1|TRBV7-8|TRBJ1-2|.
TGTGCCAGCAGCTTAGCCCAGGGGGGTTACTATGGCTACACCTTC
CASSLAQGGYYGYTF
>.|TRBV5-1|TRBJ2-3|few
TGCGCCAGCAGCCCGGGGTCCCGGGGAGGCCCGGGTCCAGATACGCAGTATTTT
CASSPGSRGGPGPDTQYF
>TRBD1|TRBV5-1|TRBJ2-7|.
TGCGCCAGCAGCTTGTGGGCGACAGGGGTCATCTCCTACGAGCAGTACTTC
CASSLWATGVISYEQYF
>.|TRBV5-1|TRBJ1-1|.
TGCGCCAGCAGCTTTACCCCGTCGGGGGGTAACACTGAAGCTTTCTTT
CASSFTPSGGNTEAFF
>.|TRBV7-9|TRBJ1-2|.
TGTGCCAGCAGCTTAGCGACACAGAACTATGGCTACACCTTC
CASSLATQNYGYTF
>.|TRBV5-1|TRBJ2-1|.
TGCGCCAGCAGCTTGACCGAAGCACATGAGCAGTTCTTC
CASSLTEAHEQFF
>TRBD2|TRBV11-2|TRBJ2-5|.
TGTGCCAGCAGCCCCGACTTAGCGGGGGGGCCAGAAGAGACCCAGTACTTC
CASSPDLAGGPEETQYF
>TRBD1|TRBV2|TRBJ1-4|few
TGTGCCAGGGGGCCCGGGACAGCCCCAGAAAAACTGTTTTTT
CARGPGTAPEKLFF
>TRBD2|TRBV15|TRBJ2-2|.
TGTGCCACCCTCGCCTGGGGAGGGAAGCCCGGGGAGCTGTTTTTT
CATLAWGGKPGELFF
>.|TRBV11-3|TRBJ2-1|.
TGTGCCAGCAGCACGGGCTCCTACAATGAGCAGTTCTTC
CASSTGSYNEQFF
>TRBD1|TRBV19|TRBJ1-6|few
TGTGCCAGTAGTATCCGGGACAGGGGGTATAATTCACCCCTCCACTTT
CASSIRDRGYNSPLHF
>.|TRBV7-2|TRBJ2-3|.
TGTGCCAGCAGCTTAGGCGGAACCACAGATACGCAGTATTTT
CASSLGGTTDTQYF
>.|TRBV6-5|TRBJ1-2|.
TGTGCCAGCAGTTACTCGGGCAGTAACTATGGCTACACCTTC
CASSYSGSNYGYTF
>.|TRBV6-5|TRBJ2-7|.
TGTGCCAGCAGTTATCCCAGGTCTTCCTACGAGCAGTACTTC
CASSYPRSSYEQYF
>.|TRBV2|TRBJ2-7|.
TGTGCCAGCAAGTTCGGAGGGAGCTACAACTACGAGCAGTACTTC
CASKFGGSYNYEQYF
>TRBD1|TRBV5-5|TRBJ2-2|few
TGTGCCAGCAGGACCGGGACAGGGAATTTCGGGGAGCTGTTTTTT
CASRTGTGNFGELFF
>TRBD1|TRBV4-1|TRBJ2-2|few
TGCGCCAGCAGCCAAGCCGACAGGGGGGGAACCGGGGAGCTGTTTTTT
CASSQADRGGTGELFF
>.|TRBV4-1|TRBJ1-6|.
TGCGCCAGCAGTTCGGGGGTCTCCTATAATTCACCCCTCCACTTT
CASSSGVSYNSPLHF
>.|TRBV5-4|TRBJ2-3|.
TGTGCCAGCAGCCCCGGAGGGACCCAAGGCACAGATACGCAGTATTTT
CASSPGGTQGTDTQYF
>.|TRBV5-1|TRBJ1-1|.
TGCGCCAGCAGCTTGGGGGTCAGGTTGGAAGAACGGACTGAAGCTTTCTTT
CASSLGVRLEERTEAFF
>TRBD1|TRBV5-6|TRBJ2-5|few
TGTGCCAGCAGCTTGGGAGGACAGGGCCAAGAGACCCAGTACTTC
CASSLGGQGQETQYF
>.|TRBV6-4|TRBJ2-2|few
TGTGCCAGCAGTGATGGGGGGAGCCCCGGGGAGCTGTTTTTT
CASSDGGSPGELFF
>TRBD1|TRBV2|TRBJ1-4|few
TGTGCCAGCAGTGGGCCAGGGGGCGAACTGTTTTTT
CASSGPGGELFF
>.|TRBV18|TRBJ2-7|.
TGTGCCAGCTCACCACCCTCTACAGGGTCCTACGAGCAGTACTTC
CASSPPSTGSYEQYF
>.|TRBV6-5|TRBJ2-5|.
TGTGCCAGCGACTCCGGGTCGGGAGAGACCCAGTACTTC
CASDSGSGETQYF
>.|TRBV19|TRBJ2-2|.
TGTGCCAGTCGGTCCTTGAACACCGGGGAGCTGTTTTTT
CASRSLNTGELFF
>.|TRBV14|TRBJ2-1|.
TGTGCCAGCAGCCAAGTAGGGGGGGGAACCTACAATGAGCAGTTCTTC
CASSQVGGGTYNEQFF
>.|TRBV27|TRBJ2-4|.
TGTGCCAGCAGTTCCGGGCTGGGGCTAGCCAAAAACATTCAGTACTTC
CASSSGLGLAKNIQYF